Below are 28 T cell receptor beta chains sequenced from a single sample in a study of graft-versus-host responses after intestinal transplantation. No antigen has been identified for these receptors. The repertoire was sequenced with immunoSEQ multiplex PCR; TCRdb's copy has only in-frame clones and lacks some. The sample yields 95,000 to 130,000 clones, approximately 90% seen once. The sample was unstimulated CD4+ T cells sorted from spleen or lymph node cells, taken before intestinal transplant. The receptors come from a human donor who received an intestinal transplant.

This clone appeared a single time. The chain combines TRBV14 with TRBJ2-5, with 7 positions matching TRBD2. Germline lookup yields CDR1 SGHDN and CDR2 FVKESK. The CDR3 runs 16 residues. The J segment lost 1 base and the V segment lost 0 bases, leaving 5 bases of the junction unmatched. Here the CDR3 DNA reads TGTGCCAGCAGCCAAGATCTGCTAGCGGTCCAAGAGACCCAGTACTTC. Translation gives CASSQDLLAVQETQYF.

The chain joins TRBV2 to TRBJ2-4, with no clear D. In germline, CDR1 is SNHLY, CDR2 FYNNEI. This CDR3 has 14 residues. With 5 bases removed from V and 0 bases from J, the gap between germline ends came to 8 bases. The CDR3 nucleotides are TGTGCCAGCAGTAAGCCCCTAGCCAAAAACATTCAGTACTTC. It specifies CASSKPLAKNIQYF.

In this sample, this clone turned up a few times. The sample has other DNA sequences that encode this CDR3 too. This rearrangement joins TRBV5-1 to TRBJ2-3, with 11 bases lining up with TRBD1. CDR1 and CDR2 (germline): SGHRS, YFSETQ. The V segment lost 2 bases and the J segment 6 bases; nucleotides outside the gene matches: 2. The CDR3 length is 14 residues. CDR3 residues: CASSLGQGADTQYF. The CDR3 nucleotides read TGCGCCAGCAGCTTAGGACAGGGGGCGGATACGCAGTATTTT.

In the case of this clone: A read error may produce the germline difference seen at one junction end. V usage is TRBV2 and J usage is TRBJ1-2; tentative D call: TRBD1 (5 bases). Germline values: CDR1 SNHLY, CDR2 FYNNEI. There are 14 residues in the CDR3. CDR3 in amino acids: CASREETANYGYTF. The CDR3 DNA reads TGTGCCAGCAGGGAAGAGACAGCAAACTATGGCTACACCTTC.

The table lists this clone with a count of one. The chain employs TRBV27 and TRBJ2-7; 9 nucleotides align to TRBD2. Trimming cost V 3 bases and J 3 bases; bases outside gene matches: 0. Germline CDR1 MNHEY, CDR2 SMNVEV (reference sequence). The CDR3 consists of 13 residues. The CDR3 bases are TGTGCCAGCAGTTTGACTAGCGGCTACGAGCAGTACTTC. Protein product: CASSLTSGYEQYF.

V is TRBV30 and J is TRBJ1-2; D gene ambiguous. The CDR3 spans 10 residues. Germline CDR1 GTSNPN, CDR2 SVGIG (reference sequence). Trimming pared 8 bases from V and 4 bases from J, leaving 8 bases between. The DNA of the CDR3 is TGTGCCAGCGGACCCTATGGCTACACCTTC. Its translation: CASGPYGYTF.

CDR3 nucleotides: TGTGCCTGGAGGGGACAGGGGAACACCGGGGAGCTGTTTTTT. Translation gives CAWRGQGNTGELFF. V gene TRBV30 combines with J gene TRBJ2-2; 9 bases are shared with TRBD1. The ends lost 3 bases at V and 1 base at J; junction bases unmatched: 0. The CDR3 length is 14 residues. Germline-derived CDR1 and CDR2 are GTSNPN and SVGIG (reference sequence).

A single count supports this clone. The V gene is TRBV6-1, the J gene TRBJ2-5; D may be TRBD2 (7 bases). With the DNA end fitting TRBJ2-7 better, the J assignment may be wrong. CDR1 and CDR2 (germline): MNHNS, SASEGT. This CDR3 is built from 13 residues. The CDR3 sequence: CASNHGGPYEQYF. DNA for the CDR3: TGTGCCAGCAATCACGGGGGGCCCTACGAGCAGTACTTC.

CDR3 in DNA: TGTGCCAGCAGTTATCCGGGACTAGCGGGAGTCCGCGAGCAGTACTTC. Translating gives CASSYPGLAGVREQYF. V and J are TRBV28 and TRBJ2-7; 14 nucleotides align to TRBD2. Germline CDR1 is MDHEN and CDR2 is SYDVKM. The J segment lost 6 bases and the V segment lost 4 bases, leaving 8 bases of the junction unmatched. The CDR3 is made up of 16 amino acids.

The V and J genes are TRBV4-3 and TRBJ1-6; D ambiguous. Trimming shortened V by 0 bases and J by 0 bases, and 12 bases separated the two germline ends. In germline, CDR1 is LGHNA, CDR2 YSLEER. The CDR3 length is 18 residues. The CDR3: CASSQDWAQSSYNSPLHF. Here the CDR3 DNA reads TGCGCCAGCAGCCAAGATTGGGCCCAGAGCTCCTATAATTCACCCCTCCACTTT.

This clone was observed once. The rearrangement joins TRBV5-1 to TRBJ1-2; D is undetermined. Germline loops: CDR1 SGHRS, CDR2 YFSETQ. The CDR3 covers 16 residues. Deletions cut 2 bases from V and 1 base from J, with 15 bases between. The CDR3 spells CASSFDSRELNYGYTF. CDR3 nucleotide sequence: TGCGCCAGCAGCTTTGATTCCCGAGAACTTAACTATGGCTACACCTTC.

The rearrangement uses TRBV28 and TRBJ1-5, with 7 bases fitting TRBD1. The CDR3 sequence is 13 residues long. Germline V gives CDR1 MDHEN, CDR2 SYDVKM. Unmatched junction bases numbered 6, after V lost 8 bases and J lost 5 bases. The CDR3 region is CASQGGGHQPQHF. The CDR3 DNA reads as TGTGCCAGCCAGGGGGGCGGCCATCAGCCCCAGCATTTT.

This chain uses TRBV11-2 with TRBJ1-3, with 8 bases lining up with TRBD1. The CDR3 extends over 15 amino acids. Germline V CDR1 and CDR2: SGHAT, FQNNGV. V shed 5 bases and J 4 bases; nucleotides not matched to a gene: 7. The CDR3 reads CASSPDRVKGNTIYF. As DNA, the CDR3 is TGTGCCAGCAGCCCGGACAGGGTGAAAGGAAACACCATATATTTT.

This rearrangement joins TRBV5-5 to TRBJ2-7, with D possibly matching TRBD1 (5 bases). CDR1 is SGHKS and CDR2 is YYEKEE in the germline V gene (reference sequence). The CDR3 is made up of 15 amino acids. V was pared by 4 bases and J by 2 bases, with 16 bases between. CDR3 nucleotides: TGTGCCAGCAGCCTACTGGGCCGCAGGGCCTACGAGCAGTACTTC. This translates into CASSLLGRRAYEQYF. Looking up the rest from reference TRBV5-5 and TRBJ2-7 gives the full variable domain: DAGVTQSPTHLIKTRGQQVTLRCSPISGHKSVSWYQQVLGQGPQFIFQYYEKEERGRGNFPDRFSARQFPNYSSELNVNALLLGDSALYLCASSLLGRRAYEQYFGPGTRLTVT.

Concerning this clone itself: Other DNA sequences in the same sample also yield this CDR3. This chain uses TRBV20-1 with TRBJ1-2; D uncertain. Trimming left V 3 bases short and J 2 bases short, with 4 bases between. Germline values: CDR1 DFQATT, CDR2 SNEGSKA (reference sequence). This CDR3 comprises 11 residues. CDR3 coding DNA: TGCAGTGCTAGGCAGAACTATGGCTACACCTTC. Translated, it gives CSARQNYGYTF.

The rearrangement uses TRBV5-1 and TRBJ2-7; perhaps TRBD2 as D (7 bases). Germline V gives CDR1 SGHRS, CDR2 YFSETQ. This CDR3 is built from 13 residues. The ends were cut back, 7 bases at V and 4 bases at J, with 15 bases in the middle. The CDR3 DNA reads TGCGCCAGCTCGGGGGGCCCCGGTTACGAGCAGTACTTC. It specifies CASSGGPGYEQYF.

The chain's CDR3 is CASSYGPRGWGETQYF. The CDR3 nucleotides read TGTGCCAGCAGTTACGGCCCCAGGGGATGGGGAGAGACCCAGTACTTC. The rearrangement uses TRBV6-5 and TRBJ2-5, with TRBD1 as a possible D gene (6 bases). V was clipped by 2 bases and J by 4 bases, with 17 bases between them. The CDR3 sequence is 16 residues long. Germline V gives CDR1 MNHEY, CDR2 SVGAGI.

The chain couples TRBV2 to TRBJ2-7, with D hard to call. V was shortened by 1 base and J by 6 bases, with 10 bases between the two germline ends. Germline-derived CDR1 and CDR2 are SNHLY and FYNNEI. The CDR3 covers 13 residues. CDR3 amino acids: CASSEGRLVEQYF. The CDR3 nucleotides read TGTGCCAGCAGTGAAGGGCGGCTTGTCGAGCAGTACTTC.

This chain connects TRBV27 to TRBJ2-7, with D unresolved. Germline V CDR1 and CDR2: MNHEY, SMNVEV (reference sequence). The CDR3 is 13 amino acids. V was trimmed by 11 bases and J by 3 bases, leaving 17 bases between them. The CDR3 DNA follows: TGTGCCGCCCAGCTAGTAACCCACTACGAGCAGTACTTC. Translation: CAAQLVTHYEQYF.

The chain combines TRBV6-1 with TRBJ2-3, with D hard to call. From germline, CDR1 is MNHNS and CDR2 SASEGT. V was cut by 6 bases and J by 3 bases, with 10 bases left in between. The CDR3 is 13 amino acids. CDR3 region: CASRTPTTDTQYF. CDR3 nucleotide sequence: TGTGCCAGCAGGACACCTACTACAGATACGCAGTATTTT.

The V and J genes are TRBV28 and TRBJ2-1; 7 nucleotides agree with TRBD2. The CDR3 has 17 residues. CDR1 and CDR2 (germline): MDHEN, SYDVKM. V lost 3 bases, J lost 0 bases, and 8 bases stayed unmatched. CDR3 nucleotides: TGTGCCAGCAGTTTTTCGACTTCTAGCGGCTCCTACAATGAGCAGTTCTTC. Its protein product is CASSFSTSSGSYNEQFF.

This clone was seen only once. This chain joins TRBV28 and TRBJ1-5; a possible D gene is TRBD1 (6 bases). Between the trimmed V and J ends, which lost 5 bases and 1 base, there was a span of 15 bases. CDR1 is MDHEN, CDR2 SYDVKM, per germline. This CDR3 region has 16 residues. The CDR3 nucleotides are TGTGCCAGCAGTCCAACCCTCAGGGGCAGCAATCAGCCCCAGCATTTT. Translated, it gives CASSPTLRGSNQPQHF.

The chain employs TRBV9 and TRBJ2-6; 7 bases fit TRBD1. There are 18 residues in the CDR3. In germline, CDR1 is SGDLS, CDR2 YYNGEE. The trim removed 0 bases at V and 0 bases at J, leaving 6 bases unmatched. CDR3 amino acids: CASSVVGTAISGANVLTF. CDR3 DNA: TGTGCCAGCAGCGTAGTTGGGACAGCGATCTCTGGGGCCAACGTCCTGACTTTC.

The rearrangement joins TRBV28 to TRBJ1-1, with TRBD1 identical over 10 bases. Per the germline V gene, CDR1 is MDHEN and CDR2 is SYDVKM. V lost 6 bases to trimming and J lost 7 bases; unmatched junction nucleotides: 8. The CDR3 has 14 amino acids. The CDR3 nucleotides are TGTGCCAGCAGCTCCATAGGGACAGGGGTTGAAGCTTTCTTT. It yields the protein CASSSIGTGVEAFF.

The V and J genes are TRBV5-6 and TRBJ2-4; 7 bases fit TRBD2. The CDR3 is 15 amino acids. CDR1 SGHDT and CDR2 YYEEEE come from the germline V gene. The trim removed 4 bases at V and 8 bases at J, leaving 12 bases unmatched. The chain's CDR3 is CASSRRGGSVDIQYF. CDR3 coding DNA: TGTGCCAGCAGCCGGCGGGGAGGGAGTGTGGACATTCAGTACTTC.

The J gene is TRBJ2-7, the V gene TRBV20-1; D is undetermined. The V gene lost 1 base and the J gene lost 9 bases, with 10 bases spanning the gap. The CDR3 extends over 11 amino acids. Germline CDR1 reads DFQATT; CDR2 reads SNEGSKA (reference sequence). The CDR3 protein is CSARVTLGQYF. The CDR3 DNA is TGCAGTGCTAGAGTTACTCTTGGGCAGTACTTC.

The chain combines TRBV6-1 with TRBJ2-7, with a tentative D call TRBD2 (7 bases). V was cut by 8 bases and J by 7 bases, with 21 bases left in between. The CDR3 consists of 14 residues. CDR1 is MNHNS and CDR2 is SASEGT in the germline V gene. The CDR3 here is CASGRETGLSEQYF. For the CDR3, the DNA is TGTGCCAGCGGGCGGGAGACAGGTTTGAGTGAGCAGTACTTC.

The chain carries TRBV4-2 and TRBJ2-1; TRBD2 is a possible D gene (5 bases). The V end lost 0 bases, the J end lost 4 bases, and 10 bases lay between the germline ends. The germline gives CDR1 LGHNA, CDR2 YNFKEQ. This CDR3 spans 15 amino acids. The CDR3 bases are TGTGCCAGCAGCCAAGAGGAAGGAGGTTACAATGAGCAGTTCTTC. It is translated as CASSQEEGGYNEQFF.